This section outlines one T cell receptor beta chain sequence together with its context. After 5'RACE with constant-segment primers, TCR alpha and TCR beta cDNA libraries carrying sample barcodes and UMIs were obtained. One entry per CDR3 protein, called by TCRdb with MiXCR from the 5' RACE reads. The sample contains roughly 110,000 distinct CDR3 sequences, about 17% of which appear only once. The data stem from a study of T-cell memory formation after mild COVID-19. Germline loops: CDR1 WSHSY, CDR2 SAAADI. The CDR3 has 13 residues. V was shortened by 3 bases and J by 6 bases, with 8 bases between the two germline ends.

The receptor's source is an adult woman who had mild COVID-19 (a few samples of this study predate the infection). Cell type and time point are not known. The sequenced sample consisted of PBMCs or a T cell subset sorted from them (not recorded which). The J gene is TRBJ2-2, the V gene TRBV10-2; D remains unclear. The CDR3 region has the DNA TGCGCCAGCAGTGATTATGGGGCCGGGGAGCTGTTTTTT. Protein product: CASSDYGAGELFF.